The rows below give T cell receptor beta chains drawn from one sample of a study of identical twins. One entry per CDR3 protein, called by TCRdb with MiXCR from the 5' RACE reads. The sample carries around 1.7 million distinct CDR3 sequences, around 29% recorded once. Sequences were obtained from cord blood. The receptors were sampled from a newborn girl in good health. The CDR3 runs from the conserved cysteine through the conserved F or W. A D gene is named only where the DNA matches it firmly. Only part of the rows carry a size: once, few, many, or a class if the clone is expanded.

V,J,size,D,DNA,CDR3
TRBV6-1,TRBJ1-2,-,-,TGTGCCACCGAGACGCCGGGACCACTGCCCTATGGCTACACCTTC,CATETPGPLPYGYTF
TRBV3-1,TRBJ2-1,-,-,TGTGCCAGCAGCCAAGAGGAGACCTATAGGCGGGCCTCCTACAATGAGCAGTTCTTC,CASSQEETYRRASYNEQFF
TRBV11-1,TRBJ2-2,-,-,TGTGCCAGCAGCTTAGCAGGGAACGGGAACACCGGGGAGCTGTTTTTT,CASSLAGNGNTGELFF
TRBV3-1,TRBJ2-7,few,TRBD2,TGTGCCAGCAGCCAAGGACTAGCCGGCGGACGCGAGCAGTACTTC,CASSQGLAGGREQYF
TRBV20-1,TRBJ1-4,few,-,TGCAGTGCTAGCAGGGTGGGCCCTGCAACTAATGAAAAACTGTTTTTT,CSASRVGPATNEKLFF
TRBV29-1,TRBJ2-7,many,-,TGCAGCGTTCGAGGGGCTTACGAGCAGTACTTC,CSVRGAYEQYF
TRBV28,TRBJ2-5,few,-,TGTGCCAGCAGTTTTGCGGGGATCGGGGTTCAAGAGACCCAGTACTTC,CASSFAGIGVQETQYF
TRBV4-1,TRBJ2-3,few,-,TGCGCCAGCAGCCCGCTTAATTCCGATACGCAGTATTTT,CASSPLNSDTQYF
TRBV25-1,TRBJ1-4,-,-,TGTGCCAGCAGTGAATCGTGGGGGGGCGCAACTAATGAAAAACTGTTTTTT,CASSESWGGATNEKLFF
TRBV2,TRBJ2-4,-,TRBD1,TGTGCCAGCAATTGGGGACAGGAAAACATTCAGTACTTC,CASNWGQENIQYF
TRBV2,TRBJ2-7,-,TRBD1,TGTGCCAGCAGTGAGTCGCCAGGGGGCTTCTACGAGCAGTACTTC,CASSESPGGFYEQYF
TRBV20-1,TRBJ1-1,once,-,TGCAGTGCTAAATCGCCTAAACCGACGAACACTGAAGCTTTCTTT,CSAKSPKPTNTEAFF
TRBV20-1,TRBJ2-3,few,TRBD2,TGCAGTGCGCTGGTGGCTAGCGGGGTCACAGATACGCAGTATTTT,CSALVASGVTDTQYF
TRBV25-1,TRBJ2-1,few,TRBD2,TGTGCCAGCAGTGAAGCCGGGACTAGCGGGAGGAATGAGCAGTTCTTC,CASSEAGTSGRNEQFF
TRBV30,TRBJ1-2,once,TRBD1,TGTGCCTGGAGTACGAGGACAGGGGGGAACAGTGGCTACACCTTC,CAWSTRTGGNSGYTF
TRBV27,TRBJ2-7,few,-,TGTGCCAGCAGCAGGACAGCCGCCTACGAGCAGTACTTC,CASSRTAAYEQYF
TRBV5-1,TRBJ2-7,-,TRBD1,TGCGCCAGCAGCCAAAATTTAGTGCGGGACAGGGAATTCGAGCAGTACTTC,CASSQNLVRDREFEQYF
TRBV5-1,TRBJ2-5,-,-,TGCGCCAGCAGCATAAGACCGTCTGAAGAGACCCAGTACTTC,CASSIRPSEETQYF
TRBV3-1,TRBJ1-1,-,-,TGTGCCAGCAGCCAACCGATAGGGCGGCGACGAAATACTGAAGCTTTCTTT,CASSQPIGRRRNTEAFF
TRBV4-1,TRBJ2-7,-,-,TGCGCCAGCAGCCAAGATTGGTTGGGGGGGCAAAATGAGCAGTACTTC,CASSQDWLGGQNEQYF
TRBV25-1,TRBJ2-1,-,TRBD1,TGTGCCAGCAGTGCCTTCGGGACAGGGGGAAGTAACTCCTACAATGAGCAGTTCTTC,CASSAFGTGGSNSYNEQFF
TRBV5-1,TRBJ2-1,-,TRBD2,TGCGCCAGCAGCCTGACTAGCGACCGCCGGTACAATGAGCAGTTCTTC,CASSLTSDRRYNEQFF
TRBV3-1,TRBJ2-1,-,TRBD2,TGTGCCAGCAGCCAAGTTGGAATAGCGGGGCGTCCCTACAATGAGCAGTTCTTC,CASSQVGIAGRPYNEQFF
TRBV6-2/TRBV6-3,TRBJ2-5,-,-,TGTGCCAGCAGTTACTCGACCGAACAAGAGACCCAGTACTTC,CASSYSTEQETQYF
TRBV2,TRBJ2-4,-,-,TGTGCCAGCAGTGAGTGGGGGTGTCCTCAAAACATTCAGTACTTC,CASSEWGCPQNIQYF
TRBV28,TRBJ2-1,-,TRBD2,TGTGCCAGCAGTTTCGGGGGTAGCGGGAGGGCCTACAATGAGCAGTTCTTC,CASSFGGSGRAYNEQFF
TRBV28,TRBJ2-3,few,-,TGTGCCTCGCCGCAGGGCTCAGATACGCAGTATTTT,CASPQGSDTQYF
TRBV20-1,TRBJ2-5,few,-,TGCAGTGCTAGAGATTTAGCGGCCCAGGGGGAGACCCAGTACTTC,CSARDLAAQGETQYF
TRBV20-1,TRBJ2-4,-,-,TGCAGTGCTAGGGCCGGGCCCTTCGGGAACATTCAGTACTTC,CSARAGPFGNIQYF
TRBV30,TRBJ2-3,-,-,TGTGCCTGGAGTGTAGGAGATACGCAGTATTTT,CAWSVGDTQYF
TRBV29-1,TRBJ1-2,-,-,TGCAGCGTTGCCCGGGGGCTAAACTATGGCTACACCTTC,CSVARGLNYGYTF
TRBV29-1,TRBJ1-6,few,-,TGCAGCGTTGCCCAGTGGAGCTCCTATAATTCACCCCTCCACTTT,CSVAQWSSYNSPLHF
TRBV4-1,TRBJ1-1,-,-,TGCGCCAGCAGCCAAGATTCACGTGGTGGGAGGAACACTGAAGCTTTCTTT,CASSQDSRGGRNTEAFF
TRBV4-1,TRBJ1-6,-,-,TGCGCCAGCAGCCAAGATGGGCGTAGAGATGAGAGGTCACCCCTCCACTTT,CASSQDGRRDERSPLHF
TRBV9,TRBJ1-4,-,TRBD1,TGTGCCAGCAGCGTAGACCGACAGGGGACTAATGAAAAACTGTTTTTT,CASSVDRQGTNEKLFF
TRBV27,TRBJ2-3,many,TRBD1,TGTGCCAGCAGTCCATTAGACAGGGGCGGTACGCAGTATTTT,CASSPLDRGGTQYF
TRBV19,TRBJ2-7,-,TRBD2,TGTGCCAGTAGTGCCGGAACTAGCGGGAGAGACGAGCAGTACTTC,CASSAGTSGRDEQYF
TRBV3-1,TRBJ2-3,many,-,TGTGCCAGCAGCCGTCACTCCACAGATACGCAGTATTTT,CASSRHSTDTQYF
TRBV7-2,TRBJ1-2,many,-,TGTGCCAGCAGCTTAGACAAGTGGACCTCCTATGGCTACACCTTC,CASSLDKWTSYGYTF
TRBV11-2,TRBJ1-3,-,TRBD1,TGTGCCAGCAGCTTAACCCGCAAGGACAGGGACGGAAACACCATATATTTT,CASSLTRKDRDGNTIYF
TRBV20-1,TRBJ2-7,few,-,TGCAGTGCTAGAGACCAGCTCTGGTACGAGCAGTACTTC,CSARDQLWYEQYF
TRBV20-1,TRBJ2-1,few,-,TGCAGTGCTAGAGGGCCCGCCTACAATGAGCAGTTCTTC,CSARGPAYNEQFF
TRBV20-1,TRBJ2-5,once,-,TGCAGTGCTAGGGGGGTGCTTAGCCAAGAGACCCAGTACTTC,CSARGVLSQETQYF
TRBV10-3,TRBJ2-3,-,-,TGTGCCATCGGTAAACGACCTATAGCGGGCACAGATACGCAGTATTTT,CAIGKRPIAGTDTQYF
TRBV5-1,TRBJ2-6,-,-,TGCGCCAGCAGAGGGGTTGGGACTCAATCCTCTGGGGCCAACGTCCTGACTTTC,CASRGVGTQSSGANVLTF
TRBV12-3/TRBV12-4,TRBJ1-2,-,TRBD1,TGTGCCAGCAGTCCCACCATTTATGTAGGGGGCTATGGCTGCACCTTC,CASSPTIYVGGYGCTF